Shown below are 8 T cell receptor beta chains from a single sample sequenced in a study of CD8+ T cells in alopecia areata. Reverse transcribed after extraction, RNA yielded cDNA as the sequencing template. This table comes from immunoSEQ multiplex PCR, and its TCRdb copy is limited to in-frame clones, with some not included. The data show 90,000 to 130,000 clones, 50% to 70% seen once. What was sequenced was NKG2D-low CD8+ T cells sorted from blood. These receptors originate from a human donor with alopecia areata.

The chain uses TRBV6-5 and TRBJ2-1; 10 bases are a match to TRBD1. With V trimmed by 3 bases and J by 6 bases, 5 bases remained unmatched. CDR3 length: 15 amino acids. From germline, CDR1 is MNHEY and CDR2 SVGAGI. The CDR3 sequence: CASSYGTGEFNEQFF. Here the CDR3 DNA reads TGTGCCAGCAGTTATGGGACAGGGGAATTCAATGAGCAGTTCTTC.

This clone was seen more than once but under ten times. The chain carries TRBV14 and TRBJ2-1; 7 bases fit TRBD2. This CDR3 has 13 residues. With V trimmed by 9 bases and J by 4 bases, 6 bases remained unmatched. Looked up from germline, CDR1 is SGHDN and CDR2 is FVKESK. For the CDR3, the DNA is TGTGCCAGTGCTGGCGGGAGTTACAATGAGCAGTTCTTC. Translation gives CASAGGSYNEQFF.

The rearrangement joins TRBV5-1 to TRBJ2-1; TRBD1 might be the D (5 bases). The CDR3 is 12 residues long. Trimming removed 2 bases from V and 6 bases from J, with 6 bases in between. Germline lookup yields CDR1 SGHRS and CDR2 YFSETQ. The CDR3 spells CASSFTGNEQFF. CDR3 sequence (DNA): TGCGCCAGCAGCTTTACAGGCAATGAGCAGTTCTTC.

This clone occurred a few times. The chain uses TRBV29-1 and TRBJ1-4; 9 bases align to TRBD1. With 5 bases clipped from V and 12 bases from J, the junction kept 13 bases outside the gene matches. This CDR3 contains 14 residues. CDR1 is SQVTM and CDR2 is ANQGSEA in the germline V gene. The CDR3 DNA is TGCAGCGTTACCCTGGACAGGGGCGGAGTGGAACTGTTTTTT. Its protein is CSVTLDRGGVELFF.

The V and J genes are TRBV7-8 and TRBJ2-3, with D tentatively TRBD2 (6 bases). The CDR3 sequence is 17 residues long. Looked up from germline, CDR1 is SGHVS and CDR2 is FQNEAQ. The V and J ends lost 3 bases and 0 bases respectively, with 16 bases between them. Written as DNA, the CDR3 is TGTGCCAGCAGCTTCGACCCTATTAGCGGAAGCACAGATACGCAGTATTTT. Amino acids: CASSFDPISGSTDTQYF.

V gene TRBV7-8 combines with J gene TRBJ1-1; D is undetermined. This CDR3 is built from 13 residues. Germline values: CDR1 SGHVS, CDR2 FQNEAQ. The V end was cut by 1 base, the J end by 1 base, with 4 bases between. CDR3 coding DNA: TGTGCCAGCAGCTTAGATAGGAACACTGAAGCTTTCTTT. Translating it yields CASSLDRNTEAFF.

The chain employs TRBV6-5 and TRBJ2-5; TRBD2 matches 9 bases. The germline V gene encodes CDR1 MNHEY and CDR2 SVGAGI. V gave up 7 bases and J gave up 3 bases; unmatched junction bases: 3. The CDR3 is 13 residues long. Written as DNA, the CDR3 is TGTGCCAGCACCCTAGCGGGAAAAGAGACCCAGTACTTC. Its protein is CASTLAGKETQYF.

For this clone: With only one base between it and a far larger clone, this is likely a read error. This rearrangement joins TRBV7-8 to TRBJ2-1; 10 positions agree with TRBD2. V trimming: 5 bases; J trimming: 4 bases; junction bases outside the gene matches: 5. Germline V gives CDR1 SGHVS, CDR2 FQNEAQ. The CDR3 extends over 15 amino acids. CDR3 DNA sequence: TGTGCCAGCAGCCTAGGACTAGCGGAATACAATGAGCAGTTCTTC. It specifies CASSLGLAEYNEQFF.